This T cell receptor (beta chain) was profiled in a study of long-term antiretroviral therapy in people with HIV. Study observations and caveats: Post-treatment diversity went higher with ART but stayed below transplant donor controls.

Version v3.0 of the immunoSEQ assay was performed at survey level. TCRdb's table, derived via immunoSEQ multiplex PCR, lists solely in-frame clones and lacks some. There are 20,000 to 25,000 clones in the sample; 80% to 95% occur only once, and more than 5.5% lies in the top ten. There were no participants with HIV treated outside the United States. From germline, CDR1 is ENHRY and CDR2 SYGVKD. This CDR3 has 17 residues. The ends lost 2 bases at V and 1 base at J; junction bases unmatched: 3. Worth noting for this clone: Its antigen remains unknown.

The clonotype originates from a woman aged 45-65 years with HIV. The sequencing used unsorted PBMCs, collected 4.4 years after starting antiretroviral therapy. V usage is TRBV10-3 and J usage is TRBJ2-2, with 11 bases matching TRBD2. The CDR3 reads CAISETSGGVNTGELFF. The CDR3 DNA sequence: TGTGCCATCAGTGAGACTAGCGGGGGAGTGAACACCGGGGAGCTGTTTTTT.